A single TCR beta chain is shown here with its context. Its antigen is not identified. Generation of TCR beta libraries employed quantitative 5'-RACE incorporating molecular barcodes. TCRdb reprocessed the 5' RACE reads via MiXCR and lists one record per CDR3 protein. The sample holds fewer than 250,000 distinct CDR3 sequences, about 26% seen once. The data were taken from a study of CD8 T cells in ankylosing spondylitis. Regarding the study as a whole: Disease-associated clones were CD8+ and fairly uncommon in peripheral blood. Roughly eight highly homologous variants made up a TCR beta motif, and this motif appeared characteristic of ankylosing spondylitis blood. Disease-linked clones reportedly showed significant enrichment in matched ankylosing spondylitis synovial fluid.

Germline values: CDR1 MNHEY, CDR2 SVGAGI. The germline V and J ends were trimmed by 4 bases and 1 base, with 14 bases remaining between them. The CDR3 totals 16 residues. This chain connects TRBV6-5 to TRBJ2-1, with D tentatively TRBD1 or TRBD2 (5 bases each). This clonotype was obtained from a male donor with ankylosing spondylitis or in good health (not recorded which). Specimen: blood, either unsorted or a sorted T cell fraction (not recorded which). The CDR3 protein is CASSSPSGASYNEQFF. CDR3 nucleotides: TGTGCCAGCAGTTCCCCCTCCGGGGCGTCCTACAATGAGCAGTTCTTC.